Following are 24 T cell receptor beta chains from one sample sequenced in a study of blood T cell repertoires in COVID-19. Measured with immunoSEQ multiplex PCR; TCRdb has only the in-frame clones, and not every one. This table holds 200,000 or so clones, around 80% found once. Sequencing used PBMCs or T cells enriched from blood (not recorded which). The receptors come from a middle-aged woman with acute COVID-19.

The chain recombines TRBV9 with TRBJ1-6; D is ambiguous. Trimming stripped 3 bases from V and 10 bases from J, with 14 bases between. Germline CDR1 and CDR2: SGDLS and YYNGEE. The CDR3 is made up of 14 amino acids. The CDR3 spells CASSGGRVSSPLHF. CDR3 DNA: TGTGCCAGCAGCGGCGGGAGGGTGAGCTCACCCCTCCACTTT. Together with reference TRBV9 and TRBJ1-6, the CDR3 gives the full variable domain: DSGVTQTPKHLITATGQRVTLRCSPRSGDLSVYWYQQSLDQGLQFLIQYYNGEERAKGNILERFSAQQFPDLHSELNLSSLELGDSALYFCASSGGRVSSPLHFGNGTRLTVT.

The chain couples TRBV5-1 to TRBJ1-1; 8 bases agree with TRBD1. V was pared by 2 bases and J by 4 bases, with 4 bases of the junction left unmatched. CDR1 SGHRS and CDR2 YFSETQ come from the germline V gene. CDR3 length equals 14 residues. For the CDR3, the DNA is TGCGCCAGCAGCTTCCAACAGGGGGTCACTGAAGCTTTCTTT. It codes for CASSFQQGVTEAFF.

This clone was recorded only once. In DNA, the CDR3 is TGCGCCAGCAGCTTGGCACTAGCGGGGGACACAGATACGCAGTATTTT. Its translation: CASSLALAGDTDTQYF. The gene calls are TRBV5-1 and TRBJ2-3; 11 bases are shared with TRBD2. CDR1 and CDR2 from the germline V gene are SGHRS and YFSETQ. CDR3 length: 16 residues. J gave up 2 bases and V 0 bases, and 2 bases lay outside the gene matches.

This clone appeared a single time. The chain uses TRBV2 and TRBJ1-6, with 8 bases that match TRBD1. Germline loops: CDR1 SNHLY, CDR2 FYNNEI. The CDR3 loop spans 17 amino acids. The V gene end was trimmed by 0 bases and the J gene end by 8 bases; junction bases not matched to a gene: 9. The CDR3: CASSEAFSGGIDSPLHF. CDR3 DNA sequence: TGTGCCAGCAGTGAAGCGTTTTCAGGGGGCATCGATTCACCCCTCCACTTT. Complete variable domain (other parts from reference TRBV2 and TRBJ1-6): EPEVTQTPSHQVTQMGQEVILRCVPISNHLYFYWYRQILGQKVEFLVSFYNNEISEKSEIFDDQFSVERPDGSNFTLKIRSTKLEDSAMYFCASSEAFSGGIDSPLHFGNGTRLTVT.

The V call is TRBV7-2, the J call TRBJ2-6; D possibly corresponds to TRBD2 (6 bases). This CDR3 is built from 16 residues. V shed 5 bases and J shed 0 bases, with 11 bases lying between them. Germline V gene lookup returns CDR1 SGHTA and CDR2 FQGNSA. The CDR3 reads CASSPGRLSGANVLTF. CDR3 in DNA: TGTGCCAGCAGCCCGGGGAGGCTCTCTGGGGCCAACGTCCTGACTTTC.

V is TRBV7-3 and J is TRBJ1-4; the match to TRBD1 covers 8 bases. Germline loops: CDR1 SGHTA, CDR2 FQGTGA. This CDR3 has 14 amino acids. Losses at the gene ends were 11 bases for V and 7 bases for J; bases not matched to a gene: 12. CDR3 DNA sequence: TGTGCCGCCAACCACGACAGGGGTCTTGAAAAACTGTTTTTT. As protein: CAANHDRGLEKLFF.

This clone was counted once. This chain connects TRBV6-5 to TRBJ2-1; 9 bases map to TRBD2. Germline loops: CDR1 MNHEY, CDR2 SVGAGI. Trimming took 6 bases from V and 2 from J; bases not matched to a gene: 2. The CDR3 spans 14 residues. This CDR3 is CASSIAGAYNEQFF. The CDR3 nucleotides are TGTGCCAGCAGCATAGCGGGGGCCTACAATGAGCAGTTCTTC.

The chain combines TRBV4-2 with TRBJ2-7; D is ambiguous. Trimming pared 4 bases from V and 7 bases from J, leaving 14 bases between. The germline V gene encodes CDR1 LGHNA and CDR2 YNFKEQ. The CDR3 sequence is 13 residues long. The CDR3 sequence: CASSPDRDWEQYF. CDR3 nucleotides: TGTGCCAGCAGCCCCGACCGAGACTGGGAGCAGTACTTC.

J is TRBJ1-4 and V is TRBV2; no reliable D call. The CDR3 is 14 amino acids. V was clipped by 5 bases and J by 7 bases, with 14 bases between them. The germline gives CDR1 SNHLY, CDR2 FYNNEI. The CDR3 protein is CASSIPPGGEKLFF. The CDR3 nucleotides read TGTGCCAGCAGTATACCCCCCGGAGGTGAAAAACTGTTTTTT.

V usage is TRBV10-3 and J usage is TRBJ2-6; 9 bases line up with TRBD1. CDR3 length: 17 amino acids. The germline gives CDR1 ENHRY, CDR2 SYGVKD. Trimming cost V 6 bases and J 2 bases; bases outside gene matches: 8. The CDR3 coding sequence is TGTGCCATCAGCGAAGGGGACAGGGTGGCTGGGGCCAACGTCCTGACTTTC. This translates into CAISEGDRVAGANVLTF.

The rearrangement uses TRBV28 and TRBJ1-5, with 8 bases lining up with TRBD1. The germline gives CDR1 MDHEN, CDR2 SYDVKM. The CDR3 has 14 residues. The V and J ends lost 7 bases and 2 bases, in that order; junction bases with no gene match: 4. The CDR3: CASTRGQGNQPQHF. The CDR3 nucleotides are TGTGCCAGCACCAGGGGGCAGGGCAATCAGCCCCAGCATTTT.

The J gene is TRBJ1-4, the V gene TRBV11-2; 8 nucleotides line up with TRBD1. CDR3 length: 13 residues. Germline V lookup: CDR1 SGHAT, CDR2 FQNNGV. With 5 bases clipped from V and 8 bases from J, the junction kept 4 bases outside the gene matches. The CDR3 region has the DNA TGTGCCAGCAGCCCAGGGACAGGCGAAAAACTGTTTTTT. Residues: CASSPGTGEKLFF.

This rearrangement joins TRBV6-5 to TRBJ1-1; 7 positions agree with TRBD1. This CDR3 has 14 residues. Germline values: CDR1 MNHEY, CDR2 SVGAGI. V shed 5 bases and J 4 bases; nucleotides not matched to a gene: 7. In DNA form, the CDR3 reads TGTGCCAGCAGTCAAACCGGGACAGTCACTGAAGCTTTCTTT. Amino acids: CASSQTGTVTEAFF.

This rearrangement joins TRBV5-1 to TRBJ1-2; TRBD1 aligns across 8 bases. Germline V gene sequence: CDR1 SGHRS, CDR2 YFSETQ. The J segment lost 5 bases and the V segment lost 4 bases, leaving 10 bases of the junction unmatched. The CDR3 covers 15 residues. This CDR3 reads CASSAGGITGYGYTF. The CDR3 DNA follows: TGCGCCAGCAGCGCAGGGGGCATCACGGGTTATGGCTACACCTTC.

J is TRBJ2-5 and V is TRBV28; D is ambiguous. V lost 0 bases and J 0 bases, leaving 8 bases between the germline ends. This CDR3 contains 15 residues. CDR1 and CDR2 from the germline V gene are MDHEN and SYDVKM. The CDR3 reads CASSLWTQNQETQYF. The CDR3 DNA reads TGTGCCAGCAGTTTATGGACTCAGAACCAAGAGACCCAGTACTTC. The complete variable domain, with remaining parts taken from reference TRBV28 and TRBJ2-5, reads DVKVTQSSRYLVKRTGEKVFLECVQDMDHENMFWYRQDPGLGLRLIYFSYDVKMKEKGDIPEGYSVSREKKERFSLILESASTNQTSMYLCASSLWTQNQETQYFGPGTRLLVL.

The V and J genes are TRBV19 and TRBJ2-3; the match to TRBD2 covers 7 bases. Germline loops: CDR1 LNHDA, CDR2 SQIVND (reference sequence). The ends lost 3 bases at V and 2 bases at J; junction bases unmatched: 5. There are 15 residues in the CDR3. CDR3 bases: TGTGCCAGTAGTATGACTAGCCGAGACACAGATACGCAGTATTTT. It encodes CASSMTSRDTDTQYF.

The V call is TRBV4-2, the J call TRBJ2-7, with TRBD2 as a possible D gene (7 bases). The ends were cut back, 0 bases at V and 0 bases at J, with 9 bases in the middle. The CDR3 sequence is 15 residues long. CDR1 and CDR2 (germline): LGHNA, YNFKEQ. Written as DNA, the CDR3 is TGTGCCAGCAGCCAAGAGAGGGGGGGCTCCTACGAGCAGTACTTC. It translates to CASSQERGGSYEQYF.

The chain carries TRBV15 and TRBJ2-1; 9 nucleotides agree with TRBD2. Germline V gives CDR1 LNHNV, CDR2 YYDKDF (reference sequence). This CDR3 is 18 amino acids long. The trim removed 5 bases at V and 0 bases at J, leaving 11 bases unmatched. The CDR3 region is CATSPSGGRAFSYNEQFF. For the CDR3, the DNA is TGTGCCACCAGCCCCTCCGGCGGGAGGGCCTTCTCCTACAATGAGCAGTTCTTC.

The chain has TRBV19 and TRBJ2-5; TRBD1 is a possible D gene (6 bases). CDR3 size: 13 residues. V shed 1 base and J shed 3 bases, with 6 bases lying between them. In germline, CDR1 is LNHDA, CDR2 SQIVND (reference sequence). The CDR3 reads CASSIGQEETQYF. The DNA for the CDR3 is TGTGCCAGTAGTATAGGACAGGAAGAGACCCAGTACTTC.

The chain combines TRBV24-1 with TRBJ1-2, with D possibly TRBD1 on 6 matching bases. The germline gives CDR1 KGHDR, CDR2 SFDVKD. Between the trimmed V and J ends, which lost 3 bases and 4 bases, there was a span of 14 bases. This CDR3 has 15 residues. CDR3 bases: TGTGCCACCAGTGATACATGGGGCAGGGGCTATGGCTACACCTTC. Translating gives CATSDTWGRGYGYTF.

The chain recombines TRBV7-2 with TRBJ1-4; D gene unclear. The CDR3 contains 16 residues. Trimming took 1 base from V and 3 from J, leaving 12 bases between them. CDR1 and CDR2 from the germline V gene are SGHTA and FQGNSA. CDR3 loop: CASSLVSGVANEKLFF. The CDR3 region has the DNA TGTGCCAGCAGCTTAGTTTCCGGGGTTGCTAATGAAAAACTGTTTTTT.

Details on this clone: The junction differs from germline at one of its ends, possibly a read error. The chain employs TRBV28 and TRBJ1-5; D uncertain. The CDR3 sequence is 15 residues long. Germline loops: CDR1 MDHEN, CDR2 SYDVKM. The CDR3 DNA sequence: TGTGCCAGCACTTTATCAGTGCTTCCCAATCAGCCCCAGCATTTT. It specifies CASTLSVLPNQPQHF. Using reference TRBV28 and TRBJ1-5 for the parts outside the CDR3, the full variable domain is DVKVTQSSRYLVKRTGEKVFLECVQDMDHENMFWYRQDPGLGLRLIYFSYDVKMKEKGDIPEGYSVSREKKERFSLILESASTNQTSMYLCASTLSVLPNQPQHFGDGTRLSIL.

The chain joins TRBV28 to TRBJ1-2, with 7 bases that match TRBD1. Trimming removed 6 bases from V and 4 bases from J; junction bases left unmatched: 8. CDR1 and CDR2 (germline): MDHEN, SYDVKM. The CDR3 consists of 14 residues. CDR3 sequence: CASSRQGFGYGYTF. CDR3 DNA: TGTGCCAGCAGCCGACAGGGTTTCGGCTATGGCTACACCTTC.

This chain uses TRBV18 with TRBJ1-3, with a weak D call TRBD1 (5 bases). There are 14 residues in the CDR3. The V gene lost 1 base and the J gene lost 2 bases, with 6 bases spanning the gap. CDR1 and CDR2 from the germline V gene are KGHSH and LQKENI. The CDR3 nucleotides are TGTGCCAGCTCACCACAGGGGACTGGAAACACCATATATTTT. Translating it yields CASSPQGTGNTIYF. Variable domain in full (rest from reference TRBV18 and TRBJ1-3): NAGVMQNPRHLVRRRGQEARLRCSPMKGHSHVYWYRQLPEEGLKFMVYLQKENIIDESGMPKERFSAEFPKEGPSILRIQQVVRGDSAAYFCASSPQGTGNTIYFGEGSWLTVV.